These 32 T cell receptor beta chains were all obtained from the same sample, sequenced in a study of T cells in Graves' hyperthyroidism and ophthalmopathy (dated by TCRdb to between 2019 and 2020). Library method: multiplex PCR. Instrument on record: Illumina HiSeq 2000. The TCR beta CDR3 regions were amplified from the RNA transcripts. A first-round RT-PCR of the TCR CDR3 used the HTBI primer set with the Qiagen OneStep RT-PCR kit. TCRdb applied fastp at Q25 and MiXCR to the public reads, then kept only in-frame beta chains. Duplicate CDR3 protein sequences are folded into a single record with the most common DNA and genes. The sample contains around 190,000 distinct CDR3 sequences, around 16% of them found a single time. The ten largest clones represent around 48% of the sample. The sample was blood. The receptors originated from a woman aged 45-59 years with Graves' hyperthyroidism.

This clonotype was seen many times. The J gene is TRBJ2-3, the V gene TRBV6-1; 9 positions agree with TRBD2. The CDR3 has 15 amino acids. Germline V lookup: CDR1 MNHNS, CDR2 SASEGT. The trim removed 5 bases at V and 1 base at J, leaving 4 bases unmatched. CDR3 amino acids: CASSPREGGTDTQYF. The CDR3, as DNA: TGTGCCAGCAGTCCGCGGGAGGGGGGCACAGATACGCAGTATTTT.

The sample holds many counts of this clonotype. The J gene is TRBJ2-3, the V gene TRBV28, with D possibly matching TRBD2 (6 bases). The germline gives CDR1 MDHEN, CDR2 SYDVKM. The CDR3 contains 15 residues. V was pared by 6 bases and J by 2 bases, with 15 bases between. The CDR3 DNA reads as TGTGCCAGCAGCCCACCTAGCGCCCTCACAGATACGCAGTATTTT. This gives the protein CASSPPSALTDTQYF. Full variable domain (rest looked up from reference TRBV28 and TRBJ2-3): DVKVTQSSRYLVKRTGEKVFLECVQDMDHENMFWYRQDPGLGLRLIYFSYDVKMKEKGDIPEGYSVSREKKERFSLILESASTNQTSMYLCASSPPSALTDTQYFGPGTRLTVL.

CDR3 in DNA: TGTGCCAGCAGTTCCCCGGGTTCTAGCGGGAGCACAGATACGCAGTATTTT. It yields the protein CASSSPGSSGSTDTQYF. This chain links TRBV6-7 with TRBJ2-3, with 8 bases identical to TRBD2. TRBV6-7 is assigned to the ORF class and has an uncertain function. The CDR3 is 17 residues long. The trim removed 4 bases at V and 0 bases at J, leaving 9 bases unmatched.

The rearrangement uses TRBV25-1 and TRBJ2-7, with 8 bases aligning to TRBD2. This CDR3 spans 15 amino acids. CDR1 and CDR2 from the germline V gene are MGHDK and SYGVNS. The V gene end was trimmed by 7 bases and the J gene end by 4 bases; junction bases not matched to a gene: 12. The chain's CDR3 is CASTPWGSGDYEQYF. The DNA for the CDR3 is TGTGCCAGCACCCCCTGGGGTAGCGGGGATTACGAGCAGTACTTC.

There are many counts of this clonotype. V gene TRBV12-3 or TRBV12-4 combines with J gene TRBJ2-7; D unresolved. The CDR3 is made up of 12 amino acids. Trimming pared 3 bases from V and 6 bases from J, leaving 9 bases between. DNA for the CDR3: TGTGCCAGCAGTTTTTCCTCCGGCGAGCAGTACTTC. Protein sequence: CASSFSSGEQYF.

This clonotype came up a few times. CDR3 DNA sequence: TGTGCCAGCAGTTTATTGGGGAACGGTCTTGAAAAACTGTTTTTT. As protein: CASSLLGNGLEKLFF. The chain employs TRBV27 and TRBJ1-4; the D is unclear. The germline V gene has CDR1 MNHEY and CDR2 SMNVEV (reference sequence). Trimming cost V 1 base and J 7 bases, with 13 bases left between them. CDR3 length equals 15 residues.

Many counts were recorded for this clonotype. This chain uses TRBV6-1 with TRBJ2-3; D ambiguous. V lost 6 bases, J lost 7 bases, and 11 bases lay in between. Germline V gene lookup returns CDR1 MNHNS and CDR2 SASEGT. CDR3 length equals 12 residues. The CDR3 bases are TGTGCCAGCAGACAGACGACAAATACGCAGTATTTT. It codes for CASRQTTNTQYF.

The chain couples TRBV9 to TRBJ2-1, with 9 bases fitting TRBD2. The trim removed 0 bases at V and 2 bases at J, leaving 3 bases unmatched. CDR1 is SGDLS, CDR2 YYNGEE, per germline. This CDR3 has 16 residues. The CDR3: CASSVEGGRAYNEQFF. Written as DNA, the CDR3 is TGTGCCAGCAGCGTAGAGGGCGGGAGGGCCTACAATGAGCAGTTCTTC.

The rearrangement joins TRBV20-1 to TRBJ2-1; D call uncertain. V lost 3 bases, J lost 9 bases, and 21 bases lay in between. CDR1 is DFQATT, CDR2 SNEGSKA, per germline (reference sequence). The CDR3 is 15 amino acids. CDR3 DNA sequence: TGCAGTGCTAGCGCAACCGTCGAACTACAACCTGAGCAGTTCTTC. Residues: CSASATVELQPEQFF.

The chain combines TRBV11-2 with TRBJ1-1; D gene uncertain. The CDR3 length is 13 residues. Trimming removed 1 base from V and 7 bases from J, with 10 bases in between. Germline V CDR1 and CDR2: SGHAT, FQNNGV. CDR3 nucleotide sequence: TGTGCCAGCAGCTTAGGGCCCAGGATTGAAGCTTTCTTT. Encoded protein: CASSLGPRIEAFF.

For this clonotype: At one end, the junction sequence differs from germline, possibly due to a read error. The rearrangement joins TRBV3-1 to TRBJ2-5; D remains ambiguous. In germline, CDR1 is LGHDT, CDR2 YNNKEL (reference sequence). This CDR3 spans 14 amino acids. The CDR3 DNA reads as TGTGCCAGCAACCAATTTGGCCTGGAAGAGACCCAGTACTTC. Translated, it gives CASNQFGLEETQYF.

This clonotype was detected a few times. V is TRBV19 and J is TRBJ1-4; 7 nucleotides line up with TRBD1. CDR1 and CDR2 (germline): LNHDA, SQIVND (reference sequence). Trimming took 5 bases from V and 6 from J; bases not matched to a gene: 6. This CDR3 contains 14 residues. CDR3 DNA sequence: TGTGCCAGTAGTTCGACAGGGACGGATGAAAAACTGTTTTTT. It specifies CASSSTGTDEKLFF. Looking up the rest from reference TRBV19 and TRBJ1-4 gives the full variable domain: DGGITQSPKYLFRKEGQNVTLSCEQNLNHDAMYWYRQDPGQGLRLIYYSQIVNDFQKGDIAEGYSVSREKKESFPLTVTSAQKNPTAFYLCASSSTGTDEKLFFGSGTQLSVL.

The V gene is TRBV4-1, the J gene TRBJ2-1; TRBD2 matches at 10 bases. The CDR3 consists of 16 residues. From germline, CDR1 is MGHRA and CDR2 YSYEKL. J lost 6 bases, V lost 2 bases, and 7 bases had no gene match. Here the CDR3 reads CASSQNELAGTNEQFF. The CDR3 DNA is TGCGCCAGCAGCCAAAACGAACTAGCGGGGACCAATGAGCAGTTCTTC.

Regarding this clonotype: A read error is possible here, since a much larger clone lies one base away. The chain links TRBV19 to TRBJ1-1; 8 bases agree with TRBD1. The CDR3 contains 14 residues. Germline V gene data show CDR1 as LNHDA and CDR2 as SQIVND (reference sequence). V lost 8 bases, J lost 0 bases, and 5 bases stayed unmatched. CDR3 coding DNA: TGTGCCAGTCATCCGGGACAGGTGAACACTGAAGCTTTCTTT. Translated: CASHPGQVNTEAFF.

This clonotype was recorded many times. The chain's CDR3 is CASSEFSTSGSYNEQFF. CDR3 bases: TGTGCCAGCAGTGAATTTTCGACTAGCGGGAGCTACAATGAGCAGTTCTTC. This chain connects TRBV6-1 to TRBJ2-1; 12 bases fit TRBD2. Germline assignment: CDR1 MNHNS and CDR2 SASEGT. The CDR3 is 17 residues long. Trimming removed 2 bases from V and 3 bases from J; junction bases left unmatched: 5.

This clonotype was recorded only once. The CDR3 nucleotides read TGCAGCGTCACAGTTTCCTCCTACGAGCAGTACTTC. This gives the protein CSVTVSSYEQYF. The gene calls are TRBV29-1 and TRBJ2-7, with D unclear. Trimming removed 6 bases from V and 0 bases from J, with 9 bases in between. From germline, CDR1 is SQVTM and CDR2 ANQGSEA. This CDR3 spans 12 amino acids.

This clonotype was counted ten times or more. V and J are TRBV5-1 and TRBJ1-2; D not resolved. The CDR3 sequence is 13 residues long. Germline lookup yields CDR1 SGHRS and CDR2 YFSETQ. Between the trimmed V and J ends, which lost 4 bases and 4 bases, there was a span of 11 bases. The CDR3: CASSPDGVYGYTF. CDR3 DNA: TGCGCCAGCAGCCCGGACGGAGTCTATGGCTACACCTTC.

This clonotype was seen at least ten times. The rearrangement uses TRBV6-5 and TRBJ2-3; D gene ambiguous. The CDR3 contains 14 residues. V shed 2 bases and J shed 5 bases, with 11 bases lying between them. The germline V gene has CDR1 MNHEY and CDR2 SVGAGI. The CDR3 DNA follows: TGTGCCAGCAGTTACCAGGACGGCCGAGATACGCAGTATTTT. Translating gives CASSYQDGRDTQYF.

The chain combines TRBV7-9 with TRBJ2-5; no definite D call. V lost 3 bases and J lost 1, with 9 bases in between. This CDR3 comprises 14 residues. CDR1 is SEHNR and CDR2 is FQNEAQ in the germline V gene (reference sequence). CDR3 DNA sequence: TGTGCCAGCAGCTTTCCCGCCGGCCAAGAGACCCAGTACTTC. This sequence encodes CASSFPAGQETQYF. The whole variable domain, filled in from reference TRBV7-9 and TRBJ2-5, reads DTGVSQNPRHKITKRGQNVTFRCDPISEHNRLYWYRQTLGQGPEFLTYFQNEAQLEKSRLLSDRFSAERPKGSFSTLEIQRTEQGDSAMYLCASSFPAGQETQYFGPGTRLLVL.

The rearrangement links TRBV13 to TRBJ2-7; D may match TRBD1 or TRBD2 (5 bases each). The CDR3 loop spans 18 amino acids. Trimming cost V 6 bases and J 4 bases, with 28 bases left between them. CDR1 and CDR2 from the germline V gene are PRHDT and FYEKMQ (reference sequence). The CDR3 DNA reads TGTGCCAGCAGTGTCAAAGAATTTGGGGACCCTTACCTATACGAGCAGTACTTC. It yields the protein CASSVKEFGDPYLYEQYF. The variable domain in full, completed from reference TRBV13 and TRBJ2-7, reads AAGVIQSPRHLIKEKRETATLKCYPIPRHDTVYWYQQGPGQDPQFLISFYEKMQSDKGSIPDRFSAQQFSDYHSELNMSSLELGDSALYFCASSVKEFGDPYLYEQYFGPGTRLTVT.

The table lists this clonotype with a few counts. V usage is TRBV6-1 and J usage is TRBJ2-2; weak D call: TRBD2 (6 bases). The V and J ends lost 5 bases and 10 bases respectively, with 23 bases between them. The CDR3 is 16 residues long. The germline gives CDR1 MNHNS, CDR2 SASEGT. The DNA of the CDR3 is TGTGCCAGCAGTACCCGGGGAGGACGCGGGTTTGAGGAGCTGTTTTTT. It is translated as CASSTRGGRGFEELFF.

This clonotype appeared a few times. This rearrangement joins TRBV3-1 to TRBJ1-5; 8 bases agree with TRBD1. CDR3 size: 16 residues. In germline, CDR1 is LGHDT, CDR2 YNNKEL (reference sequence). J was trimmed by 9 bases and V by 4 bases; bases with no gene match: 14. The CDR3 sequence is CASSPGLGQGSWPQHF. The CDR3 nucleotides are TGTGCCAGCAGCCCCGGATTAGGACAGGGTTCGTGGCCCCAGCATTTT.

This clonotype was counted ten times or more. The J gene is TRBJ1-2, the V gene TRBV12-3 or TRBV12-4, with a possible D match to TRBD1 (5 bases). The V end was cut by 0 bases, the J end by 3 bases, with 14 bases between. The CDR3 has 16 amino acids. The CDR3 DNA reads as TGTGCCAGCAGTTTAGCTCTGGACATTAGGTACTATGGCTACACCTTC. This gives the protein CASSLALDIRYYGYTF.

This clonotype has at least ten counts. CDR3 DNA sequence: TGCAGTGCTAGAGATTTCGACGGGGGGGGCTACGAGCAGTACTTC. The encoded protein is CSARDFDGGGYEQYF. The rearrangement joins TRBV20-1 to TRBJ2-7; 8 bases line up with TRBD2. CDR1 DFQATT and CDR2 SNEGSKA come from the germline V gene (reference sequence). This CDR3 contains 15 residues. After removal of 0 bases from V and 3 bases from J, the junction contained 7 bases not matched to a gene.

This clonotype was recorded many times. This chain links TRBV7-2 with TRBJ2-7; D gene uncertain. V was trimmed by 1 base and J by 4 bases, leaving 14 bases between them. The germline V gene has CDR1 SGHTA and CDR2 FQGNSA. The CDR3 is 15 residues long. CDR3 in amino acids: CASSLVVSRTYEQYF. CDR3 DNA: TGTGCCAGCAGCTTAGTGGTTTCTAGAACGTACGAGCAGTACTTC.

The chain employs TRBV6-1 and TRBJ2-3; 8 positions match TRBD1. The CDR3 consists of 14 residues. In germline, CDR1 is MNHNS, CDR2 SASEGT. Losses at the gene ends were 6 bases for V and 3 bases for J; bases not matched to a gene: 5. The CDR3 sequence is CASRPGGATDTQYF. CDR3 nucleotides: TGTGCCAGCAGGCCAGGGGGCGCGACAGATACGCAGTATTTT.

The table lists this clonotype with many counts. The chain recombines TRBV7-9 with TRBJ1-2; 8 nucleotides match TRBD1. The V gene's germline CDR1 is SEHNR and CDR2 FQNEAQ (reference sequence). This CDR3 is built from 17 residues. Trimming cost V 5 bases and J 4 bases; bases outside gene matches: 15. The DNA for the CDR3 is TGTGCCAGCAGCCATTCTGAACTCGGGGACAGGACCTATGGCTACACCTTC. This encodes CASSHSELGDRTYGYTF.

This clonotype occurred a few times. This rearrangement joins TRBV6-2 or TRBV6-3 to TRBJ1-2; no clear D gene. The CDR3 has 14 amino acids. Germline V gives CDR1 MNHEY, CDR2 SVGEGT. V was clipped by 7 bases and J by 0 bases, with 12 bases between them. CDR3 in amino acids: CASNLDVSNYGYTF. CDR3 nucleotide sequence: TGTGCCAGCAACCTGGACGTATCTAACTATGGCTACACCTTC.

The chain employs TRBV2 and TRBJ2-1, with 9 nucleotides matching TRBD1. The length of the CDR3 is 14 residues. V lost 6 bases, J lost 5 bases, and 5 bases stayed unmatched. The germline CDR1 and CDR2 sequences are SNHLY and FYNNEI. CDR3 protein: CASRGTGIDNEQFF. Written as DNA, the CDR3 is TGTGCCAGCAGAGGGACAGGGATCGACAATGAGCAGTTCTTC.

This clonotype was counted many times. CDR3 sequence (DNA): TGCAGTGCTAATGACAGGGGAGGGGAGACCCAGTACTTC. This gives the protein CSANDRGGETQYF. J is TRBJ2-5 and V is TRBV20-1; perhaps TRBD1 as D (8 bases). Germline V lookup: CDR1 DFQATT, CDR2 SNEGSKA (reference sequence). The CDR3 spans 13 residues. The germline V and J ends were trimmed by 4 bases and 5 bases, with 14 bases remaining between them.

This clonotype was seen at least ten times. As DNA, the CDR3 is TGCAGTGTCAGTGGAGGGGTAGGGGCAGATACGCAGTATTTT. Its protein is CSVSGGVGADTQYF. The rearrangement joins TRBV20-1 to TRBJ2-3; TRBD2 might be the D (6 bases). Germline V gene lookup returns CDR1 DFQATT and CDR2 SNEGSKA (reference sequence). The V end was cut by 7 bases, the J end by 4 bases, with 18 bases between. There are 14 residues in the CDR3.

This chain uses TRBV12-5 with TRBJ1-5; 10 positions agree with TRBD1. Losses at the gene ends were 4 bases for V and 4 bases for J; bases not matched to a gene: 7. Germline V CDR1 and CDR2: LGHNT, FRNRAP. This CDR3 is 16 amino acids long. CDR3 nucleotide sequence: TGTGCTAGTGGTTGGCTAGACAGGGGGCGGAATCAGCCCCAGCATTTT. Its protein is CASGWLDRGRNQPQHF.